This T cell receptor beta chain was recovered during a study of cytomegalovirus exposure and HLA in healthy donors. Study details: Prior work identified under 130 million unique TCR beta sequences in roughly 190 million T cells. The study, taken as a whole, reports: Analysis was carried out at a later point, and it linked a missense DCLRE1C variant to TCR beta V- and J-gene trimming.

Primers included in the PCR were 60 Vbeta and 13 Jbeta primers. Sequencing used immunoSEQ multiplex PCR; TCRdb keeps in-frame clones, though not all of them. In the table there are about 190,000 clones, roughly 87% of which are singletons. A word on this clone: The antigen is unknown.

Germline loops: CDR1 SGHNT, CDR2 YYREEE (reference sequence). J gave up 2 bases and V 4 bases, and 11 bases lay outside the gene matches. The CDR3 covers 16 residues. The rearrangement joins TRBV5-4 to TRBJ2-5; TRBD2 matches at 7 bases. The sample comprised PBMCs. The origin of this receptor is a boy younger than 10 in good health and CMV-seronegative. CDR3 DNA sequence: TGTGCCAGCAGCCCATTTGGGGGGGGTTTGCAAGAGACCCAGTACTTC. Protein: CASSPFGGGLQETQYF.